This T cell receptor beta chain was observed in a study of immune evolution from preneoplasia to lung adenocarcinoma. Notes on the study in general: From normal lung to invasive adenocarcinoma, top clone frequencies appeared to decrease. Normal lung had highest clonality; later lesions appeared denser, more diverse.

About this clone: Its antigen remains unknown.

The CDR3 is made up of 13 amino acids. CDR1 is SQVTM and CDR2 is ANQGSEA in the germline V gene. Trimming pared 6 bases from V and 7 bases from J, leaving 16 bases between. Sequencing used immunoSEQ multiplex PCR; TCRdb keeps in-frame clones, though not all of them. The data hold thousands of clones, with approximately 85% observed a single time. The sequence derives from a person between 50 and 69 years old with lung adenocarcinoma. This chain connects TRBV29-1 to TRBJ2-1, with D possibly TRBD1 on 7 matching bases. The sequencing sample was made of FFPE normal lung tissue adjacent to the tumor. The CDR3 DNA sequence: TGCAGCGTCCGACAGGGAGGCACGAATGAGCAGTTCTTC. It yields the protein CSVRQGGTNEQFF.